The rows below give T cell receptor beta chains drawn from one sample of a study of metastatic and nonmetastatic thyroid tumors. MiXCR reprocessed the PCR reads for TCRdb. The sample has about 7,600 clones; around 27% are singletons. Sequenced sample: adjacent normal tissue. Source of these receptors: a female donor with papillary thyroid cancer or a benign thyroid nodule (not recorded which). Some clones in this sample may be carry-over from other donors' samples. CDR3s include the opening cysteine and the closing phenylalanine or tryptophan. A D gene is named only where the DNA matches it firmly. Size values are once, few and many counts, or a class for expanded clones, and some rows have none.

cdr3_aa: CANSYSGADEQYF; cdr3_nt: TGTGCCAACAGTTACTCGGGGGCGGACGAGCAGTACTTC; v_call: TRBV6-5; clone_size: few; j_call: TRBJ2-7; cdr3_length: 13; d_call: .
cdr3_aa: CASRQGANTGELFF; cdr3_nt: TGTGCCAGCAGACAGGGGGCGAACACCGGGGAGCTGTTTTTT; v_call: TRBV6-4; clone_size: medium-sized; j_call: TRBJ2-2; cdr3_length: 14; d_call: TRBD1
cdr3_aa: CATSSHPSSGRIPYEQYF; cdr3_nt: TGTGCCACCAGCAGCCATCCCAGTAGCGGGAGGATCCCCTACGAGCAGTACTTC; v_call: TRBV15; clone_size: .; j_call: TRBJ2-7; cdr3_length: 18; d_call: TRBD2
cdr3_aa: CASSYRTSGRQGEQFF; cdr3_nt: TGCGCCAGCAGCTATCGGACTAGCGGGAGACAAGGGGAGCAGTTCTTC; v_call: TRBV10-1; clone_size: .; j_call: TRBJ2-1; cdr3_length: 16; d_call: TRBD2
cdr3_aa: CSAPREGILTGELFF; cdr3_nt: TGCAGTGCCCCACGGGAGGGAATACTCACCGGGGAGCTGTTTTTT; v_call: TRBV20-1; clone_size: many; j_call: TRBJ2-2; cdr3_length: 15; d_call: TRBD2
cdr3_aa: CSARRIKQGASGELFF; cdr3_nt: TGCAGTGCTAGAAGAATTAAACAGGGGGCCAGCGGGGAGCTGTTTTTT; v_call: TRBV20-1; clone_size: .; j_call: TRBJ2-2; cdr3_length: 16; d_call: TRBD1
cdr3_aa: CASSLVTPETGRFSPLHF; cdr3_nt: TGTGCCAGCAGCTTAGTAACTCCTGAGACAGGGAGGTTTTCACCCCTCCACTTT; v_call: TRBV11-2; clone_size: few; j_call: TRBJ1-6; cdr3_length: 18; d_call: TRBD1
cdr3_aa: CATWRSLNTEAFF; cdr3_nt: TGTGCCACCTGGAGGTCTCTGAACACTGAAGCTTTCTTT; v_call: TRBV24-1; clone_size: medium-sized; j_call: TRBJ1-1; cdr3_length: 13; d_call: .
cdr3_aa: CASSSAGVDPYEQYF; cdr3_nt: TGTGCCAGCAGTTCAGCGGGGGTTGACCCCTACGAGCAGTACTTC; v_call: TRBV27; clone_size: few; j_call: TRBJ2-7; cdr3_length: 15; d_call: TRBD2
cdr3_aa: CASAPWSGRAGSYNEQFF; cdr3_nt: TGTGCTAGTGCCCCTTGGAGCGGGAGGGCCGGTTCCTACAATGAGCAGTTCTTC; v_call: TRBV12-5; clone_size: medium-sized; j_call: TRBJ2-1; cdr3_length: 18; d_call: TRBD2
cdr3_aa: CASSEAAGEGTEAFF; cdr3_nt: TGTGCCAGCAGTGAAGCGGCAGGGGAGGGCACTGAAGCTTTCTTT; v_call: TRBV6-1; clone_size: few; j_call: TRBJ1-1; cdr3_length: 15; d_call: .
cdr3_aa: CSAGQYEQYF; cdr3_nt: TGCAGTGCTGGACAATACGAGCAGTACTTC; v_call: TRBV20-1; clone_size: once; j_call: TRBJ2-7; cdr3_length: 10; d_call: .
cdr3_aa: CASSPHPDRERPGELFF; cdr3_nt: TGTGCCAGCAGCCCGCACCCGGACAGGGAGCGCCCCGGGGAGCTGTTTTTT; v_call: TRBV7-2; clone_size: many; j_call: TRBJ2-2; cdr3_length: 17; d_call: TRBD1
cdr3_aa: CASSPTGGHGYTF; cdr3_nt: TGTGCCAGCAGTCCAACAGGGGGTCATGGCTACACCTTC; v_call: TRBV25-1; clone_size: few; j_call: TRBJ1-2; cdr3_length: 13; d_call: TRBD1
cdr3_aa: CASSPEVRKSIGNTIYF; cdr3_nt: TGTGCCAGCAGCCCAGAGGTTCGGAAATCAATCGGAAACACCATATATTTT; v_call: TRBV3-1; clone_size: many; j_call: TRBJ1-3; cdr3_length: 17; d_call: .
cdr3_aa: CASSSNGDEQYF; cdr3_nt: TGTGCCAGCAGCTCAAACGGGGACGAGCAGTACTTC; v_call: TRBV11-3; clone_size: medium-sized; j_call: TRBJ2-7; cdr3_length: 12; d_call: .
cdr3_aa: CASSMESGQVRETQYF; cdr3_nt: TGTGCCAGTAGTATGGAGAGCGGGCAGGTCAGGGAGACCCAGTACTTC; v_call: TRBV19; clone_size: .; j_call: TRBJ2-5; cdr3_length: 16; d_call: .
cdr3_aa: CASSPPGGDVPGGPQHF; cdr3_nt: TGTGCCAGCAGTCCCCCGGGGGGAGACGTCCCGGGTGGACCCCAGCATTTT; v_call: TRBV28; clone_size: .; j_call: TRBJ1-5; cdr3_length: 17; d_call: .
cdr3_aa: CASSLKAGASEQYF; cdr3_nt: TGTGCCAGCAGTTTAAAAGCGGGGGCATCCGAGCAGTACTTC; v_call: TRBV12-3/TRBV12-4; clone_size: few; j_call: TRBJ2-7; cdr3_length: 14; d_call: TRBD2
cdr3_aa: CASSPAGSYNEQFF; cdr3_nt: TGTGCCAGCTCACCAGCAGGTTCCTACAATGAGCAGTTCTTC; v_call: TRBV18; clone_size: many; j_call: TRBJ2-1; cdr3_length: 14; d_call: .
cdr3_aa: CASRLLAVEVETRYF; cdr3_nt: TGTGCCAGCAGATTACTAGCGGTAGAGGTGGAGACCCGGTACTTC; v_call: TRBV6-7; clone_size: .; j_call: TRBJ2-5; cdr3_length: 15; d_call: TRBD2
cdr3_aa: CATSGDRGGAQYF; cdr3_nt: TGTGCCACCAGCGGAGATCGGGGGGGTGCCCAGTACTTC; v_call: TRBV15; clone_size: .; j_call: TRBJ2-5; cdr3_length: 13; d_call: TRBD2
cdr3_aa: CASSYHQINYGYTF; cdr3_nt: TGTGCCAGCAGTTACCATCAGATAAACTATGGCTACACCTTC; v_call: TRBV28; clone_size: .; j_call: TRBJ1-2; cdr3_length: 14; d_call: .
cdr3_aa: CASSQRERGSQFF; cdr3_nt: TGTGCCAGCAGCCAGAGGGAGCGGGGAAGCCAGTTCTTC; v_call: TRBV3-1; clone_size: many; j_call: TRBJ2-1; cdr3_length: 13; d_call: TRBD2
cdr3_aa: CASSPRGTDGYTF; cdr3_nt: TGTGCCAGCAGTCCCAGGGGGACCGATGGCTACACCTTC; v_call: TRBV6-1; clone_size: large; j_call: TRBJ1-2; cdr3_length: 13; d_call: TRBD1
cdr3_aa: CASSPGQGMFYGYTF; cdr3_nt: TGTGCCAGCAGTCCCGGACAGGGGATGTTCTATGGCTACACCTTC; v_call: TRBV28; clone_size: few; j_call: TRBJ1-2; cdr3_length: 15; d_call: TRBD1
cdr3_aa: CASSEREGYNEQFF; cdr3_nt: TGTGCCAGCAGTGAGCGGGAGGGCTACAATGAGCAGTTCTTC; v_call: TRBV25-1; clone_size: medium-sized; j_call: TRBJ2-1; cdr3_length: 14; d_call: TRBD2
cdr3_aa: CASSDLQGRSCNEQFF; cdr3_nt: TGTGCCAGCAGTGACTTACAGGGGAGGTCCTGCAATGAGCAGTTCTTC; v_call: TRBV6-1; clone_size: .; j_call: TRBJ2-1; cdr3_length: 16; d_call: .
cdr3_aa: CSVEDGTGGALFF; cdr3_nt: TGCAGCGTTGAAGACGGGACAGGGGGTGCGCTGTTTTTT; v_call: TRBV29-1; clone_size: many; j_call: TRBJ1-4; cdr3_length: 13; d_call: TRBD1
cdr3_aa: CASGLVQTTDTQYF; cdr3_nt: TGTGCTAGTGGTTTGGTACAAACCACAGATACGCAGTATTTT; v_call: TRBV12-5; clone_size: many; j_call: TRBJ2-3; cdr3_length: 14; d_call: .
cdr3_aa: CASSDRGAFIYGYTF; cdr3_nt: TGTGCCAGCAGTGACAGGGGGGCTTTCATCTATGGCTACACCTTC; v_call: TRBV6-1; clone_size: few; j_call: TRBJ1-2; cdr3_length: 15; d_call: TRBD1
cdr3_aa: CASSLSWRLRGEQYF; cdr3_nt: TGTGCCAGCAGTTTAAGCTGGCGGCTTCGTGGCGAGCAGTACTTC; v_call: TRBV28; clone_size: large; j_call: TRBJ2-7; cdr3_length: 15; d_call: .
cdr3_aa: CAWSARGAGGYTF; cdr3_nt: TGTGCCTGGAGTGCGAGGGGTGCTGGGGGCTACACCTTC; v_call: TRBV30; clone_size: .; j_call: TRBJ1-2; cdr3_length: 13; d_call: .
cdr3_aa: CSARERGVPGANVLTF; cdr3_nt: TGCAGTGCTAGAGAGAGAGGGGTACCTGGGGCCAACGTCCTGACTTTC; v_call: TRBV20-1; clone_size: large; j_call: TRBJ2-6; cdr3_length: 16; d_call: .
cdr3_aa: CSAIGTSRTYNEQFF; cdr3_nt: TGCAGTGCCATCGGGACTAGCCGGACGTACAATGAGCAGTTCTTC; v_call: TRBV20-1; clone_size: .; j_call: TRBJ2-1; cdr3_length: 15; d_call: TRBD2
cdr3_aa: CASSEAGGYGYTF; cdr3_nt: TGTGCCAGCAGTGAAGCGGGTGGTTATGGCTACACCTTC; v_call: TRBV6-1; clone_size: few; j_call: TRBJ1-2; cdr3_length: 13; d_call: .
cdr3_aa: CASSRLVLNNEQFF; cdr3_nt: TGTGCCAGCAGCCGACTAGTCCTTAACAATGAGCAGTTCTTC; v_call: TRBV4-2; clone_size: many; j_call: TRBJ2-1; cdr3_length: 14; d_call: .
cdr3_aa: CASSSMGVNTGELFF; cdr3_nt: TGTGCCAGCAGTTCAATGGGAGTTAACACCGGGGAGCTGTTTTTT; v_call: TRBV6-5; clone_size: few; j_call: TRBJ2-2; cdr3_length: 15; d_call: .
cdr3_aa: CASSLRGLGGANVLTF; cdr3_nt: TGTGCCAGCAGTTTGCGGGGGCTGGGAGGGGCCAACGTCCTGACTTTC; v_call: TRBV27; clone_size: medium-sized; j_call: TRBJ2-6; cdr3_length: 16; d_call: .
cdr3_aa: CASPPQGLAEAFF; cdr3_nt: TGTGCCAGCCCACCCCAGGGTTTGGCTGAAGCTTTCTTT; v_call: TRBV27; clone_size: few; j_call: TRBJ1-1; cdr3_length: 13; d_call: .
cdr3_aa: CASSYEGEQYF; cdr3_nt: TGTGCCAGCAGTTACGAGGGGGAGCAGTACTTC; v_call: TRBV6-6; clone_size: few; j_call: TRBJ2-7; cdr3_length: 11; d_call: .
cdr3_aa: CSARGSKENTGELFF; cdr3_nt: TGCAGTGCTAGAGGGTCAAAGGAGAACACCGGGGAGCTGTTTTTT; v_call: TRBV20-1; clone_size: .; j_call: TRBJ2-2; cdr3_length: 15; d_call: .
cdr3_aa: CASSRWTSGGYNEQFF; cdr3_nt: TGTGCCAGCAGCCGCTGGACTAGCGGGGGGTACAATGAGCAGTTCTTC; v_call: TRBV16; clone_size: many; j_call: TRBJ2-1; cdr3_length: 16; d_call: TRBD2
cdr3_aa: CASSPPRLVGENEQFF; cdr3_nt: TGTGCCAGCTCACCACCTCGACTGGTGGGGGAGAATGAGCAGTTCTTC; v_call: TRBV18; clone_size: .; j_call: TRBJ2-1; cdr3_length: 16; d_call: .
cdr3_aa: CSASDRTGGYGYTF; cdr3_nt: TGCAGTGCTAGCGACAGGACAGGGGGATATGGCTACACCTTC; v_call: TRBV20-1; clone_size: .; j_call: TRBJ1-2; cdr3_length: 14; d_call: TRBD1
cdr3_aa: CVSIPTLGSATLGYTF; cdr3_nt: TGTGTCAGCATCCCCACTCTGGGATCCGCTACTTTAGGCTACACCTTC; v_call: TRBV27; clone_size: few; j_call: TRBJ1-2; cdr3_length: 16; d_call: .
cdr3_aa: CASSYSGTWGEQYF; cdr3_nt: TGTGCCAGCAGTTACTCGGGGACATGGGGCGAGCAGTACTTC; v_call: TRBV6-5; clone_size: few; j_call: TRBJ2-7; cdr3_length: 14; d_call: .
cdr3_aa: CASSQDREGVYGYTF; cdr3_nt: TGTGCCAGCAGCCAAGACAGGGAGGGGGTCTATGGCTACACCTTC; v_call: TRBV4-2; clone_size: .; j_call: TRBJ1-2; cdr3_length: 15; d_call: .